This entry describes one TCR beta chain. The record originates from a study of radiotherapy plus CTLA-4 blockade in lung cancer. V lost 2 bases and J lost 10, with 19 bases in between. The CDR3 is 15 residues long. CDR1 is SGHVS, CDR2 FQNEAQ, per germline. Here immunoSEQ multiplex PCR was the method, and the copy in TCRdb shows in-frame clones only, minus some. The sample consists of approximately 52,000 clones, roughly 83% of them appearing once. This chain links TRBV7-8 with TRBJ2-3; D is unresolved. This sample comprised peripheral blood, obtained from a patient treated with radiotherapy plus ipilimumab. This TCR was sampled from a human donor with non-small cell lung cancer who had a complete response to radiotherapy plus ipilimumab. The CDR3 sequence: CASSLTLIAPSAQYF. In DNA, the CDR3 is TGTGCCAGCAGCTTAACCCTAATAGCCCCCTCGGCGCAGTATTTT.